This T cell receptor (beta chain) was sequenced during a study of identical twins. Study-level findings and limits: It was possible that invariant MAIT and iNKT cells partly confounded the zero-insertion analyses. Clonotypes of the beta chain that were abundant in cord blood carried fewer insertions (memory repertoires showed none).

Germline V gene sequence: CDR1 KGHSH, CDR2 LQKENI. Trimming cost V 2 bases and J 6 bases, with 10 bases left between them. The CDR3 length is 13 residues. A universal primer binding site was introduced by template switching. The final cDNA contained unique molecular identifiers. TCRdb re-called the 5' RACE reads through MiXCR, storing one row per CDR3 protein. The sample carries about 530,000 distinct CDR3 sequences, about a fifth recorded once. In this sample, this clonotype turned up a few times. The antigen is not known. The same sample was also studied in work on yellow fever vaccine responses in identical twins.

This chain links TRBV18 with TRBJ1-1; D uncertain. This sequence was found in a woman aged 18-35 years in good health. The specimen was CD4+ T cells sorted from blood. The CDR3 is CASSPGRVAEAFF. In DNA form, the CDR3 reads TGTGCCAGCTCACCAGGGAGAGTCGCTGAAGCTTTCTTT.